This T cell receptor beta chain emerged from a study of blood T cell repertoires in COVID-19. About the research overall: COVID-19 samples from acute and convalescent phases originated in the United States, Italy and Spain.

Generated by immunoSEQ multiplex PCR, the TCRdb table keeps only in-frame clones and is missing some. Here the sample spans some 200,000 clones, around 86% being singletons. Between the trimmed V and J ends, which lost 4 bases and 9 bases, there was a span of 16 bases. Germline lookup yields CDR1 SNHLY and CDR2 FYNNEI. The CDR3 spans 14 residues. The TCR originated in a woman aged 40-49 years with acute or convalescent COVID-19. Sequences were obtained from peripheral blood. J is TRBJ1-5 and V is TRBV2, with D maybe TRBD1 (5 bases). The CDR3 DNA follows: TGTGCCAGCAGTGGGGGGGACTGGAGAAGGCCCCAGCATTTT. Encoded protein: CASSGGDWRRPQHF.